This T cell receptor beta chain was sequenced for a study of shared clonotypes between healthy human individuals. Germline CDR1 reads MDHEN; CDR2 reads SYDVKM. There are 15 residues in the CDR3. V gave up 2 bases and J gave up 6 bases; unmatched junction bases: 7. Profiling relied on immunoSEQ multiplex PCR, and the TCRdb table lists in-frame clones only, not all of them. The data contain approximately 1.1 million clones, around 78% of them singletons. This sequence originates from a young man in good health. Some clones in this sample may be carry-over from other donors' samples. The V gene is TRBV28, the J gene TRBJ2-1, with 7 bases identical to TRBD2. What was sequenced was memory CD4+ T cells from PBMCs. Sample subset: CD45RA-negative fraction. The CDR3 here is CASSLVLPGGNEQFF. The CDR3 DNA sequence: TGTGCCAGCAGTTTAGTCCTTCCGGGGGGCAATGAGCAGTTCTTC.